This T cell receptor (beta chain) was sequenced during a study of T cell responses to AZD1222 COVID-19 vaccine. Notes on this clone: Its specificity is not known.

Study conclusions and caveats: The span of vaccine-associated CD4 TCRs extended across spike, with dominance at 160-218 and 743-854. Recipients of AZD1222 seropositive at baseline numbered only 6 or 7. Donors were chiefly white British, with a greater number of females, and clonal diversity was perhaps underestimated.

Per germline, CDR1 PRHDT and CDR2 FYEKMQ (reference sequence). The CDR3 extends over 18 amino acids. J gave up 4 bases and V 3 bases, and 14 bases lay outside the gene matches. Data came from immunoSEQ multiplex PCR; TCRdb stores just in-frame clones and leaves some out. Here the sample spans around 160,000 clones, around 91% being singletons. This sequence was found in an adult in good health. The sequencing here drew on peripheral blood, taken on day 0 of AZD1222 vaccination. The rearrangement uses TRBV13 and TRBJ2-5; TRBD2 aligns across 10 bases. The CDR3 sequence is CASSLFASGSKVGETQYF. The CDR3 region has the DNA TGTGCCAGCAGCTTGTTCGCTAGCGGGAGTAAGGTTGGAGAGACCCAGTACTTC.